This TCR beta chain was profiled in a study of blood T cell repertoires in COVID-19. Study in general: The origin of the acute and convalescent COVID-19 samples was the United States, Italy and Spain.

Clones were sequenced by immunoSEQ multiplex PCR, and TCRdb holds only the in-frame ones, with some missing. Of a few hundred thousand clones listed, approximately 90% are singletons. The recovered donors of Cohort 3 showed two negative PCRs, clearance, or symptom resolution. Sequenced input: PBMCs or T cells enriched from blood (not recorded which). The sequence was collected from a man younger than 30 who had recovered from COVID-19.

The CDR3 DNA reads as TGTGCCAGCAGCTCCATCAAATTATTGACAGGCCCCGGCGATGAGCAGTTCTTC. This sequence encodes CASSSIKLLTGPGDEQFF. The gene calls are TRBV12-1 and TRBJ2-1; TRBD1 was called by the table and not checked on the DNA. TRBV12-1 is labeled a pseudogene. This CDR3 has 18 amino acids.